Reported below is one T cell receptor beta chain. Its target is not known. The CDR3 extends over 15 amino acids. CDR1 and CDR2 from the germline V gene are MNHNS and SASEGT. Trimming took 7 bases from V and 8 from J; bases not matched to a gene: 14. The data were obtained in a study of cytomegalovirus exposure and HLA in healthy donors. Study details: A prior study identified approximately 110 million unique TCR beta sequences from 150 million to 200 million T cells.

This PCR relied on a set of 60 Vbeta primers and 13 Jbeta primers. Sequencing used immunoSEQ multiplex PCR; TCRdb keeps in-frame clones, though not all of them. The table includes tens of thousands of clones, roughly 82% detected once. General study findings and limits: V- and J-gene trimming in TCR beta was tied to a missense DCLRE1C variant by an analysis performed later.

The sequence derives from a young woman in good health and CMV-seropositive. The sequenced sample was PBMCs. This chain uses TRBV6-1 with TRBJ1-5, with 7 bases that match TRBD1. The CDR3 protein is CASTGRQGRIEPQHF. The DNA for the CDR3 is TGTGCCAGCACCGGAAGACAGGGTCGGATCGAGCCCCAGCATTTT.